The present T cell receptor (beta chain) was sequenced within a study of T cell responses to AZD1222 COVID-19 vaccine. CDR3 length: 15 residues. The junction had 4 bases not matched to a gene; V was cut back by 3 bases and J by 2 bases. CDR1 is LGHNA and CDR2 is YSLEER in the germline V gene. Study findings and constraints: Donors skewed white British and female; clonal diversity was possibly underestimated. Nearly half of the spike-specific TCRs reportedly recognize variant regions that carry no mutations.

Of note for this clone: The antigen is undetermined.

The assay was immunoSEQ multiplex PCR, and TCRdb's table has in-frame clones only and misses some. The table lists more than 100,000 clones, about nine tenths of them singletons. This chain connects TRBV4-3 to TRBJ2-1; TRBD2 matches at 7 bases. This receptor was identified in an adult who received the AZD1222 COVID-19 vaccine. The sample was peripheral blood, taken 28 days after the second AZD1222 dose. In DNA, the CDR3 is TGCGCCAGCAGCCAGGCGGGAGAGGCCTACAATGAGCAGTTCTTC. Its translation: CASSQAGEAYNEQFF.